These T cell receptor beta chains were read from a single sample in a study of control samples from healthy donors and cancer patients. Profiled with immunoSEQ multiplex PCR; TCRdb holds only in-frame clones, not every one. The sample contains about 120,000 clones, 89% of which appear only once. Sequencing used blood. These receptors were obtained from a man aged 50 to 59 in good health. Both conserved end residues are part of each CDR3. Fields, in order: CDR3 length, V gene, J gene, clone size, D gene, CDR3 protein, CDR3 DNA. The D gene is left open where the match is weak. Some rows mark clone size as missing; the rest say once, few, many or name a class of expanded clone.

13	TRBV5-1	TRBJ1-4	NA	NA	CASSFGLGEKLFF	TGCGCCAGCAGCTTCGGCCTCGGTGAAAAACTGTTTTTT
15	TRBV11-3	TRBJ2-1	NA	NA	CASSLAGSSYNEQFF	TGTGCCAGCAGCTTAGCAGGGAGCTCCTACAATGAGCAGTTCTTC
13	TRBV19	TRBJ1-1	once	TRBD1	CASSTGGETEAFF	TGTGCCAGTAGTACAGGGGGCGAGACTGAAGCTTTCTTT
12	TRBV29-1	TRBJ1-1	NA	NA	CSVRTDSVLAFF	TGCAGCGTGAGGACAGACTCAGTACTGGCTTTCTTT
13	TRBV11-3	TRBJ2-1	NA	NA	CASSLDQTNEQFF	TGTGCCAGCAGCTTAGATCAGACCAATGAGCAGTTCTTC
16	TRBV7-8	TRBJ1-1	NA	NA	CASSSFGSLENTEAFF	TGTGCCAGCAGCTCCTTTGGTTCACTCGAGAACACTGAAGCTTTCTTT
15	TRBV11-2	TRBJ2-7	NA	TRBD1	CASSLVRGHLREQYF	TGTGCCAGCAGCTTAGTAAGGGGGCACCTGAGGGAGCAGTACTTC
15	TRBV6-5	TRBJ1-2	NA	NA	CASSYSRSPSRGYTF	TGTGCCAGCAGTTACTCGAGGTCCCCCTCGCGCGGCTACACCTTC
15	TRBV5-4	TRBJ2-6	NA	NA	CASSPTGSGANVLTF	TGTGCCAGCAGCCCGACGGGCTCTGGGGCCAACGTCCTGACTTTC
13	TRBV19	TRBJ2-1	NA	NA	CASTMTGANEQFF	TGTGCCAGTACCATGACGGGAGCTAATGAGCAGTTCTTC
11	TRBV2	TRBJ2-1	NA	NA	CASSTYNEQFF	TGTGCCAGCAGCACCTACAATGAGCAGTTCTTC
14	TRBV30	TRBJ1-6	NA	TRBD1	CAWSVGQGGSPLHF	TGTGCCTGGAGTGTGGGACAGGGTGGTTCACCCCTCCACTTT
14	TRBV19	TRBJ2-5	once	NA	CASSGGLLQETQYF	TGTGCCAGTAGCGGAGGTTTACTCCAAGAGACCCAGTACTTC
16	TRBV30	TRBJ1-5	NA	TRBD1	CAWSVLTGGLGQPQHF	TGTGCCTGGAGTGTATTGACAGGGGGTCTGGGTCAGCCCCAGCATTTT
11	TRBV25-1	TRBJ1-2	NA	NA	CASSGRNGYTF	TGTGCCAGCAGTGGGCGGAATGGCTACACCTTC
15	TRBV6-2/TRBV6-3	TRBJ2-2	NA	TRBD2	CASSYSGADTGELFF	TGTGCCAGCAGTTATAGCGGGGCCGATACCGGGGAGCTGTTTTTT
12	TRBV2	TRBJ1-2	NA	NA	CASKATGGGYTF	TGTGCCAGCAAAGCCACCGGGGGTGGCTACACCTTC
15	TRBV6-1	TRBJ2-2	once	TRBD2	CASSELAGNTGELFF	TGTGCCAGCAGTGAACTAGCGGGGAACACCGGGGAGCTGTTTTTT
13	TRBV18	TRBJ2-7	NA	NA	CASSQKTDFEQYF	TGTGCCAGCTCACAGAAAACAGATTTCGAGCAGTACTTC
17	TRBV5-5	TRBJ1-6	NA	NA	CASGGLQESSYNSPLHF	TGTGCCAGCGGGGGCTTACAGGAGAGCTCCTATAATTCACCCCTCCACTTT
12	TRBV2	TRBJ2-5	NA	NA	CASSRERETQYF	TGTGCCAGCAGCAGGGAGAGAGAGACCCAGTACTTC
16	TRBV4-3	TRBJ2-1	NA	TRBD2	CASSQEFQRGANEQFF	TGCGCCAGCAGCCAAGAATTCCAGCGGGGAGCCAATGAGCAGTTCTTC
14	TRBV20-1	TRBJ2-1	NA	NA	CSASLRLSYNEQFF	TGCAGTGCTAGTCTCCGCCTCTCCTACAATGAGCAGTTCTTC
17	TRBV5-4	TRBJ1-5	NA	NA	CASSLSSGGGSNQPQHF	TGTGCCAGCAGCTTATCTTCCGGGGGCGGTAGCAATCAGCCCCAGCATTTT
13	TRBV2	TRBJ1-2	NA	NA	CASSVYGNYGYTF	TGTGCCAGCAGTGTATACGGAAACTATGGCTACACCTTC
15	TRBV14	TRBJ1-2	once	TRBD1	CASSQDSGQGYGYTF	TGTGCCAGCAGCCAAGATAGCGGACAGGGCTATGGCTACACCTTC
18	TRBV3-1/TRBV3-2	TRBJ2-4	NA	TRBD2	CASSQVGGGDVAKNIQYF	TGTGCCAGCAGCCAAGTCGGCGGGGGGGATGTAGCCAAAAACATTCAGTACTTC
13	TRBV29-1	TRBJ2-7	NA	NA	CSVEGQGGGEQYF	TGCAGCGTTGAGGGGCAGGGGGGGGGCGAGCAGTACTTC
12	TRBV12-3/TRBV12-4	TRBJ2-3	NA	NA	CASSPDTDTQYF	TGTGCCAGCAGTCCCGATACAGATACGCAGTATTTT
16	TRBV18	TRBJ2-1	NA	TRBD2	CASSLRSGGSDNEQFF	TGTGCCAGCTCACTGCGAAGCGGGGGGAGCGACAATGAGCAGTTCTTC
13	TRBV21-1	TRBJ2-7	NA	NA	CAIVQGRSYEQYF	TGTGCCATCGTCCAGGGGCGCTCCTACGAGCAGTACTTC
13	TRBV4-1	TRBJ1-5	NA	NA	CASSPDVGQPQHF	TGCGCCAGCAGCCCTGATGTAGGGCAGCCCCAGCATTTT
16	TRBV11-2	TRBJ2-7	NA	TRBD2	CASSSRPSGGAYEQYF	TGTGCCAGCAGCTCCCGACCAAGCGGGGGGGCCTACGAGCAGTACTTC
14	TRBV6-6	TRBJ2-7	few	NA	CASSLRTSSYEQYF	TGTGCCAGCAGTCTCCGGACGAGCTCCTACGAGCAGTACTTC
14	TRBV5-1	TRBJ2-1	once	NA	CASQRARGSYEQFF	TGCGCCAGCCAGAGGGCCCGAGGGTCGTATGAGCAGTTCTTC
18	TRBV11-3	TRBJ2-7	NA	TRBD1	CASSLVPGTGLRSYEQYF	TGTGCCAGCAGCTTAGTACCAGGGACAGGGCTACGCTCCTACGAGCAGTACTTC
14	TRBV2	TRBJ1-5	NA	NA	CASSAAYSNQPQHF	TGTGCCAGCAGTGCAGCATATAGCAATCAGCCCCAGCATTTT
13	TRBV5-6	TRBJ2-1	NA	NA	CASSLGRINEQFF	TGTGCCAGCAGCTTGGGGAGGATCAATGAGCAGTTCTTC
16	TRBV5-6	TRBJ1-5	NA	TRBD1	CASSLVVGQGDQPQHF	TGTGCCAGCAGCTTGGTAGTCGGACAGGGAGATCAGCCCCAGCATTTT
13	TRBV3-1/TRBV3-2	TRBJ1-2	NA	NA	CASRGEGFYGYTF	TGTGCCAGCAGAGGTGAAGGGTTCTATGGCTACACCTTC
15	TRBV27	TRBJ1-6	NA	TRBD1	CASSATGFFMSPLHF	TGTGCCAGCAGTGCGACAGGGTTTTTTATGTCACCCCTCCACTTT